The clone carrying this T cell receptor (beta chain) was seen many times. Its cognate antigen is unknown. Trimming stripped 7 bases from V and 2 bases from J, with 19 bases between. There are 15 residues in the CDR3. In germline, CDR1 is DFQATT, CDR2 SNEGSKA (reference sequence). The sample belongs to a study of early T cells in non-severe SARS-CoV-2 infection. At the level of the study: Whole-blood bulk RNA, unsorted, was sequenced, and chains were unpaired.

Unique molecular identifiers were affixed to single, distinct cDNA molecules. In TCRdb, the 5' RACE reads were re-called with MiXCR into one record per CDR3 protein. The sample yields some 30,000 distinct CDR3 sequences, 5.3% seen once. Study-level findings and limits: Anti-spike CD8 responses were favored by VDJdb matching, which missed private and CD4 specificities.

The source is an adult who was a healthcare worker with PCR-confirmed SARS-CoV-2 infection or an uninfected control (not recorded which). This chain joins TRBV20-1 and TRBJ2-3; D is unclear. The sequencing sample was made of whole blood. The CDR3 region is CSVTMAPLDTDTQYF. CDR3 DNA: TGCAGTGTTACAATGGCCCCGTTGGACACAGATACGCAGTATTTT.